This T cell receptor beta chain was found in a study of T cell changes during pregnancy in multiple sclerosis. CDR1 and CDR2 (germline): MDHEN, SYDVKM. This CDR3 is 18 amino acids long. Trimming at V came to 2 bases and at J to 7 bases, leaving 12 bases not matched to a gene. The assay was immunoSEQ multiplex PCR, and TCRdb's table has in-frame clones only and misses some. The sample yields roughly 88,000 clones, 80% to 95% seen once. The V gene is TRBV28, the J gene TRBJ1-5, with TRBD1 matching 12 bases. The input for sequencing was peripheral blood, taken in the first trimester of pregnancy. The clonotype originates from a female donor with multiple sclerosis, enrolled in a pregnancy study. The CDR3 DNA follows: TGTGCCAGCAGTTTACCGGGACAGGGGGCTAGGGTAGGACAGCCCCAGCATTTT. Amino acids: CASSLPGQGARVGQPQHF.